This entry lists 5 T cell receptor beta chains sequenced from one sample in a study of identical twins. TCRdb fed the 5' RACE reads into MiXCR, producing one record per CDR3 protein. The sample comprises some 710,000 distinct CDR3 sequences, roughly 6% of which are singletons, and about 1.8% rests with the top ten. The sample consisted of naive T cells sorted from blood. The receptors were sampled from a man younger than 30 in good health.

This clonotype was seen many times. The gene calls are TRBV6-2 or TRBV6-3 and TRBJ2-3; TRBD2 agrees at 9 bases. This CDR3 comprises 15 residues. V gave up 4 bases and J gave up 2 bases; unmatched junction bases: 4. The germline CDR1 and CDR2 sequences are MNHEY and SVGEGT. The CDR3 region is CASSSAGGPTDTQYF. The CDR3 DNA sequence: TGTGCCAGCAGTTCGGCGGGAGGGCCCACAGATACGCAGTATTTT.

This clonotype has ten or more counts. V and J are TRBV18 and TRBJ2-7; the match to TRBD1 covers 8 bases. CDR1 and CDR2 (germline): KGHSH, LQKENI. This CDR3 has 14 residues. V lost 4 bases and J lost 4; bases outside the gene matches: 6. CDR3 protein: CASSLNRGWYEQYF. DNA for the CDR3: TGTGCCAGCTCACTTAACAGGGGGTGGTACGAGCAGTACTTC.

This clonotype was recorded many times. The chain employs TRBV20-1 and TRBJ2-1; 7 bases agree with TRBD2. V gave up 5 bases and J gave up 10 bases; unmatched junction bases: 2. The CDR3 is made up of 10 amino acids. CDR1 is DFQATT and CDR2 is SNEGSKA in the germline V gene (reference sequence). In DNA, the CDR3 is TGCAGTGCTGAACTAGCGGAGCAGTTCTTC. Amino acids: CSAELAEQFF.

With respect to this clonotype: This could be a read error, since a much larger clone is one nucleotide away. This chain uses TRBV5-1 with TRBJ2-7; D gene ambiguous. Germline lookup yields CDR1 SGHRS and CDR2 YFSETQ. This CDR3 contains 15 residues. V shed 4 bases and J shed 0 bases, with 14 bases lying between them. CDR3 amino acids: CASSQEESLSYEQYF. Here the CDR3 DNA reads TGCGCCAGCAGCCAAGAGGAGTCCCTCTCCTACGAGCAGTACTTC. The complete variable domain, with remaining parts taken from reference TRBV5-1 and TRBJ2-7, reads KAGVTQTPRYLIKTRGQQVTLSCSPISGHRSVSWYQQTPGQGLQFLFEYFSETQRNKGNFPGRFSGRQFSNSRSEMNVSTLELGDSALYLCASSQEESLSYEQYFGPGTRLTVT.

This clonotype was picked up many times. This chain connects TRBV9 to TRBJ2-1, with 7 bases lining up with TRBD2. Trimming at V came to 6 bases and at J to 8 bases, leaving 14 bases not matched to a gene. Looked up from germline, CDR1 is SGDLS and CDR2 is YYNGEE. The CDR3 covers 15 residues. CDR3 DNA: TGTGCCAGCAACGTCGCGGCTAGCGGTACCGATGAGCAGTTCTTC. Its protein product is CASNVAASGTDEQFF.